Given below is one T cell receptor beta chain in context. Its antigen is not identified. TCRdb processed the reads anew with MiXCR; each CDR3 protein has one entry. The sample records 400,000 to 600,000 distinct CDR3 sequences, about 42% being singletons. The junction had 14 bases not matched to a gene; V was cut back by 1 base and J by 7 bases. From germline, CDR1 is SGHVS and CDR2 FNYEAQ. The CDR3 loop spans 18 amino acids. The record originates from a study of T cell repertoires in cytomegalovirus infection. The sequences come from cultured PBMCs, collected from culture after CMV antigen stimulation. The chain couples TRBV7-6 to TRBJ2-1, with 9 bases matching TRBD2. The sequence came from a human donor in good health (CMV status not recorded). Some clones in this sample may be carry-over from other donors' samples. The CDR3 nucleotides are TGTGCCAGCAGCTTAGTTCCTGCGGGGGGGCTTAGGTTGAATGAGCAGTTCTTC. It specifies CASSLVPAGGLRLNEQFF.